These T cell receptor beta chains were read from a single sample in a study of T cell repertoires in cytomegalovirus infection. TCRdb re-called the reads through MiXCR, storing one row per CDR3 protein. The table lists about 830,000 distinct CDR3 sequences, 30% to 35% of them singletons. Antigens for these TCRs are unknown. The sample in question was cultured CD8+ T cells from PBMCs, obtained from culture after CMV antigen stimulation. The receptors were gathered from a human donor in good health (CMV status not recorded). Some clones in this sample may be carry-over from other donors' samples. The CDR3 runs from the conserved cysteine through the conserved F or W. A D gene is named only where the DNA matches it firmly. Clone size is given for some rows only: seen once, a few or many times, or a class if the clone is expanded.

V gene,J gene,D gene,clone size,CDR3 protein,CDR3 DNA
TRBV19,TRBJ1-6,TRBD1,.,CASSLGTAMNSPLHF,TGTGCCAGTAGCCTCGGGACAGCGATGAATTCACCCCTCCACTTT
TRBV6-6,TRBJ1-5,.,.,CASSDPEAGYQPQHF,TGTGCCAGCAGTGATCCCGAGGCGGGTTATCAGCCCCAGCATTTT
TRBV4-1,TRBJ1-1,TRBD1,.,CAGSRAGTDYQRTEAFF,TGCGCCGGCAGCCGAGCCGGGACAGACTATCAAAGGACTGAAGCTTTCTTT
TRBV6-1,TRBJ2-7,.,few,CASSDGAREQYF,TGTGCCAGCAGTGACGGGGCGCGGGAGCAGTACTTC
TRBV19,TRBJ1-2,TRBD1,.,CASSSPDRDTF,TGTGCCAGTAGTTCGCCGGACAGGGACACCTTC
TRBV6-6,TRBJ1-2,TRBD1,.,CASSLDRNWYGYTF,TGTGCCAGCAGTTTGGACAGGAATTGGTATGGCTACACCTTC
TRBV24-1,TRBJ2-7,.,few,CATPGQMPPYEQYF,TGTGCCACCCCGGGACAAATGCCCCCCTACGAGCAGTACTTC
TRBV7-6,TRBJ2-2,.,.,CASSFYNTGELFF,TGTGCCAGCAGCTTCTATAACACCGGGGAGCTGTTTTTT
TRBV11-3,TRBJ2-7,TRBD1,.,CASSSDRNYEQYF,TGTGCCAGCAGCTCGGACAGGAACTACGAGCAGTACTTC
TRBV7-6,TRBJ1-2,TRBD1,few,CASSLVFGQGENGYTF,TGTGCCAGCAGCTTAGTTTTCGGACAGGGGGAAAATGGCTACACCTTC
TRBV19,TRBJ2-7,TRBD1,.,CASRPGQGSHEQYF,TGTGCCAGTCGGCCGGGACAGGGTTCCCACGAGCAGTACTTC
TRBV14,TRBJ2-3,.,.,CASSLWDVSSTDTQYF,TGTGCCAGCAGCCTCTGGGACGTCTCTAGCACAGATACGCAGTATTTT
TRBV12-5,TRBJ1-2,TRBD1,few,CASGLGAGGADDYTF,TGTGCTAGTGGTTTGGGCGCAGGGGGCGCGGATGACTACACCTTC
TRBV12-3/TRBV12-4,TRBJ1-5,.,.,CASSLGPGSQPQHF,TGTGCCAGCAGTTTAGGGCCTGGGAGCCAGCCCCAGCATTTT
TRBV29-1,TRBJ1-2,.,.,CSVPFRGSDGDYGYTF,TGCAGCGTCCCCTTCCGTGGCTCTGACGGAGACTATGGCTACACCTTC
TRBV29-1,TRBJ1-2,.,few,CSVEEIQGSHGYTF,TGCAGCGTTGAAGAGATACAGGGCTCCCATGGCTACACCTTC
TRBV7-8,TRBJ1-5,.,many,CASSLGGGAGSQPQHF,TGTGCCAGCAGCTTAGGTGGGGGGGCTGGAAGTCAGCCCCAGCATTTT